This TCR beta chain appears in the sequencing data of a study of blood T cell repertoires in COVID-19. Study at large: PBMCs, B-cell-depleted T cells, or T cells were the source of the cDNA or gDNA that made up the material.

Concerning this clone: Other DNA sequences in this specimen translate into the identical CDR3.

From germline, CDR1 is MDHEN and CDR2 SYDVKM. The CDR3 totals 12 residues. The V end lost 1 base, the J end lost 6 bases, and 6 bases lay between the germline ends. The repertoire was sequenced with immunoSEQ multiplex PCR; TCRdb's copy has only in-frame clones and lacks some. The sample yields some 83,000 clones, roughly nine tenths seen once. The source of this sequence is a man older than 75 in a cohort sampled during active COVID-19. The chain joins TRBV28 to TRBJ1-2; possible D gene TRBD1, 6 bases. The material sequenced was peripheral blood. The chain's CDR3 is CASSLSGDGYTF. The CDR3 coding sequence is TGTGCCAGCAGTTTATCAGGGGATGGCTACACCTTC.